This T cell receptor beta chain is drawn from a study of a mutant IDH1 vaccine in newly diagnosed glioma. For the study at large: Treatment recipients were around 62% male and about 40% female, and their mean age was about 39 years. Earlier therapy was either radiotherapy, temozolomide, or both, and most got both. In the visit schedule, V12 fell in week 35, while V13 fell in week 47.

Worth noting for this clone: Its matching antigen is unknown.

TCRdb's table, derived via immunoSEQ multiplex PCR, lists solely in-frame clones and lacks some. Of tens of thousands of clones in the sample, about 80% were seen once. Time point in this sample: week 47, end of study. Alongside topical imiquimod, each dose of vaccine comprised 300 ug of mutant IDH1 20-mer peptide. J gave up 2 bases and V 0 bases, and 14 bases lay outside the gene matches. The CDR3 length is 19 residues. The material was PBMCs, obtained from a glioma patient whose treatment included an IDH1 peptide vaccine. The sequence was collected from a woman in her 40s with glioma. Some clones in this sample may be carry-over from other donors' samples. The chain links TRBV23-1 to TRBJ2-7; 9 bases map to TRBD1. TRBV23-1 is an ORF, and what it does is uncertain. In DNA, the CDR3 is TGCGCCAGCAGTCAATCCCCGCAAAGGCCGGGACAGGGAGCCTACGAGCAGTACTTC. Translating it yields CASSQSPQRPGQGAYEQYF.